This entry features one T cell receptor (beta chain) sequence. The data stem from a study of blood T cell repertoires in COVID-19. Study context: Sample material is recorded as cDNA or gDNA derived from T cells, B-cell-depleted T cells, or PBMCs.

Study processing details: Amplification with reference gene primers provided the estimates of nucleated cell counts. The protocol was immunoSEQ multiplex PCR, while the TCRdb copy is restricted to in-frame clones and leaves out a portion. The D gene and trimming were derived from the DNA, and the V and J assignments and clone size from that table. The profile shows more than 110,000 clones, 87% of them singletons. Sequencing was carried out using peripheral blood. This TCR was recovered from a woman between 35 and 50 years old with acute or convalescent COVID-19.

CDR3 coding DNA: TGTGCCATCAGTCGACAGACAGACTCCTACGAGCAGTACTTC. Its translation: CAISRQTDSYEQYF. The chain joins TRBV10-3 to TRBJ2-7; D perhaps matches TRBD1 (5 bases). V lost 5 bases, J lost 0 bases, and 11 bases lay in between. The germline V gene encodes CDR1 ENHRY and CDR2 SYGVKD. The length of the CDR3 is 14 residues.